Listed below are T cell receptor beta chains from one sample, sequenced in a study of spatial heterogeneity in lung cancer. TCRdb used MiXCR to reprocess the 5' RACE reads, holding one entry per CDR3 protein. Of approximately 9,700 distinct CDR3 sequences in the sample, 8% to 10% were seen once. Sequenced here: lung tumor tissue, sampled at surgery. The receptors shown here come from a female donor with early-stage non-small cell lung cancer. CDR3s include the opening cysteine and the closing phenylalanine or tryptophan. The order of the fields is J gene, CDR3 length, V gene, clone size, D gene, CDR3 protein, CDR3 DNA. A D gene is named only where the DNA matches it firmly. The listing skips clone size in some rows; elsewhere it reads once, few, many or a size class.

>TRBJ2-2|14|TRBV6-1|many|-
CASRVGMNTGELFF
TGTGCCAGCCGGGTGGGGATGAACACCGGGGAGCTGTTTTTT
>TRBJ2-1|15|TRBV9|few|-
CASTLAGAINNEQFF
TGTGCCAGCACCCTCGCGGGGGCCATTAACAATGAGCAGTTCTTC
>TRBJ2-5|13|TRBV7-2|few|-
CASSRYSWETQYF
TGTGCCAGCAGCCGGTACTCCTGGGAGACCCAGTACTTC
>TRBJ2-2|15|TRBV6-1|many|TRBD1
CASRTGGRKAGELFF
TGTGCCAGCAGGACAGGGGGCCGGAAGGCCGGGGAGCTGTTTTTT
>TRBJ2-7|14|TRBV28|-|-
CASSLQREAYEQYF
TGTGCCAGCAGTTTGCAGAGGGAGGCCTACGAGCAGTACTTC
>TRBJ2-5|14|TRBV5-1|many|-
CASRRRTAEETQYF
TGCGCCAGCAGACGTCGGACAGCGGAAGAGACCCAGTACTTC
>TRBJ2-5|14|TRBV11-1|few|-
CASSFRGIRETQYF
TGTGCCAGCAGCTTCAGGGGAATTCGAGAGACCCAGTACTTC
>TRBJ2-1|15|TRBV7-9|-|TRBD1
CASSGQGPVYNEQFF
TGTGCCAGCTCAGGACAGGGACCCGTCTACAATGAGCAGTTCTTC
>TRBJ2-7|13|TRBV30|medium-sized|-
CAWSGQVLHEQYF
TGTGCCTGGAGCGGTCAGGTCCTCCACGAGCAGTACTTC
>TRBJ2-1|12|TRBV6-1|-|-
CASWSGKDEQFF
TGTGCCAGCTGGTCAGGGAAGGATGAGCAGTTCTTC
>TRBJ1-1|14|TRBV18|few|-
CASSQGRITTEAFF
TGTGCCAGCTCTCAAGGACGAATAACGACTGAAGCTTTCTTT
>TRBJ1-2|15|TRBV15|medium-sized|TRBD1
CATSRNRGFNYGYTF
TGTGCCACCAGCAGAAACAGGGGTTTTAACTATGGCTACACCTTC
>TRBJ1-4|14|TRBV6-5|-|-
CASSYRGTNEKLFF
TGTGCCAGCAGTTACCGGGGGACTAATGAAAAACTGTTTTTT
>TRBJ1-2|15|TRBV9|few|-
CASSATGSEGYGYTF
TGTGCCAGCAGCGCCACCGGGAGCGAGGGCTATGGCTACACCTTC
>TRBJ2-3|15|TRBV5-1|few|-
CASSLAGLSTDTQYF
TGCGCCAGCAGCTTGGCTGGGTTGTCTACAGATACGCAGTATTTT
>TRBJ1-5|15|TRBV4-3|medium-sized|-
CASSQEGTSNQPQHF
TGCGCCAGCAGCCAAGAAGGGACCAGCAATCAGCCCCAGCATTTT
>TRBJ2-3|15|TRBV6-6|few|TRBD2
CASSRQRGVTDTQYF
TGTGCCAGCAGTCGTCAACGGGGGGTCACAGATACGCAGTATTTT
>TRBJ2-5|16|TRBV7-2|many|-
CASSLAGATRSGTQYF
TGTGCCAGCAGTCTCGCGGGGGCCACAAGGTCAGGGACCCAGTACTTC
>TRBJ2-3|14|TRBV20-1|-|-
CSAPGLRARDTQYF
TGCAGTGCTCCCGGGTTGCGCGCGAGAGATACGCAGTATTTT
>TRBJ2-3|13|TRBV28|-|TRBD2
CATGLANPDTQYF
TGTGCCACGGGACTAGCGAACCCAGATACGCAGTATTTT
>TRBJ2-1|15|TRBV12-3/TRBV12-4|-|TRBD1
CASSATGRPYNEQFF
TGTGCCAGCAGTGCGACAGGGAGACCCTACAATGAGCAGTTCTTC
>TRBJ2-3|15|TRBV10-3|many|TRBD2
CAAAVGTKTPDTQYF
TGTGCCGCCGCTGTCGGGACTAAAACACCAGATACGCAGTATTTT
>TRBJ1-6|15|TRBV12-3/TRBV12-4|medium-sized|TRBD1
CASSLAETGNSPLHF
TGTGCCAGCAGTTTAGCGGAGACAGGGAATTCACCCCTCCACTTT
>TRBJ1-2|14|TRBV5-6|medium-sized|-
CASSSRGANYGYTF
TGTGCCAGCAGCTCGCGGGGAGCTAACTATGGCTACACCTTC
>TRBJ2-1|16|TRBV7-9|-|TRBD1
CASSSLDRGVYNEQFF
TGTGCCAGCAGCTCCTTGGACAGGGGCGTCTACAATGAGCAGTTCTTC
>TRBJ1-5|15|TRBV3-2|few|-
CASSQEGRGIQPQHF
TGTGCCAGCAGCCAAGAGGGGAGGGGTATTCAGCCCCAGCATTTT
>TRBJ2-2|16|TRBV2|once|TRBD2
CASTLAGDTNTGELFF
TGTGCCAGCACGCTAGCGGGGGATACGAACACCGGGGAGCTGTTTTTT
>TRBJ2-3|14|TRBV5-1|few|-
CASSIGLPTDTQYF
TGCGCCAGCAGCATCGGGCTACCCACAGATACGCAGTATTTT
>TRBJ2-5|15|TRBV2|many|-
CASSAGARVQETQYF
TGTGCCAGCAGTGCAGGGGCGAGGGTCCAAGAGACCCAGTACTTC